The 18 T cell receptor beta chains in this list originate from one sample, sequenced in a study of cytomegalovirus exposure and HLA in healthy donors. The PCR employed 60 Vbeta primers together with 13 Jbeta primers. Assay: immunoSEQ multiplex PCR; the TCRdb copy retains only in-frame clones and omits some. The sample has about 140,000 clones; 60% to 80% are singletons. The material sequenced was PBMCs. All receptors come from a woman aged 45-65 years in good health and CMV-seronegative.

This clone has more than one count but fewer than ten. This chain connects TRBV6-6 to TRBJ2-6, with a weak D call TRBD2 (5 bases). Germline CDR1 and CDR2: MNHNY and SVGAGI (reference sequence). V shed 2 bases and J shed 11 bases, with 7 bases lying between them. The CDR3 length is 12 residues. The CDR3 sequence: CASSYPRDVLTF. The CDR3 coding sequence is TGTGCCAGCAGTTACCCGAGGGACGTCCTGACTTTC.

Regarding this clone: Within the sample, other DNA sequences also encode this same CDR3. V usage is TRBV11-2 and J usage is TRBJ2-1, with 14 nucleotides matching TRBD2. Per germline, CDR1 SGHAT and CDR2 FQNNGV. J was trimmed by 6 bases and V by 5 bases; bases with no gene match: 3. CDR3 size: 15 residues. The CDR3 sequence: CASSPGLAGVNEQFF. CDR3 sequence (DNA): TGTGCCAGCAGCCCGGGACTAGCGGGAGTCAATGAGCAGTTCTTC.

The chain is built from TRBV5-1 and TRBJ2-7; TRBD1 agrees at 7 bases. This CDR3 contains 13 residues. Germline loops: CDR1 SGHRS, CDR2 YFSETQ. Unmatched junction bases numbered 5, after V lost 3 bases and J lost 5 bases. The CDR3 region is CASSYGDSHEQYF. DNA of the CDR3: TGCGCCAGCAGCTACGGGGACAGTCACGAGCAGTACTTC.

The genes are TRBV5-4 and TRBJ2-5; the match to TRBD2 covers 8 bases. The CDR3 runs to 14 residues. V shed 1 base and J 3 bases; nucleotides not matched to a gene: 2. The germline CDR1 and CDR2 sequences are SGHNT and YYREEE (reference sequence). CDR3 sequence (DNA): TGTGCCAGCAGCTTGACTAGCGGAGAAGAGACCCAGTACTTC. Amino acids: CASSLTSGEETQYF.

CDR3 sequence reads: CASSVAPGAGEKLFF. CDR3 nucleotides: TGTGCCAGCAGCGTAGCGCCAGGGGCGGGTGAAAAACTGTTTTTT. The chain joins TRBV9 to TRBJ1-4, with D possibly being TRBD1 (6 bases). The CDR3 has 15 residues. V lost 0 bases to trimming and J lost 7 bases, with 13 bases between them. In germline, CDR1 is SGDLS, CDR2 YYNGEE.

In nucleotides, the CDR3 is TGTGCCAGCAGCTACATTGACAGTTTGAACACCGGGGAGCTGTTTTTT. Encoded protein: CASSYIDSLNTGELFF. The V call is TRBV27, the J call TRBJ2-2, with D possibly matching TRBD1 (5 bases). This CDR3 has 16 amino acids. Germline-derived CDR1 and CDR2 are MNHEY and SMNVEV (reference sequence). The V end was cut by 6 bases, the J end by 1 base, with 15 bases between.

CDR3 region: CASSVGTGGYYGYTF. CDR3 DNA sequence: TGTGCCAGCAGTGTGGGGACAGGGGGATACTATGGCTACACCTTC. This rearrangement joins TRBV2 to TRBJ1-2; 11 nucleotides align to TRBD1. Germline lookup yields CDR1 SNHLY and CDR2 FYNNEI. J lost 3 bases, V lost 4 bases, and 4 bases had no gene match. This CDR3 has 15 residues.

The chain uses TRBV27 and TRBJ2-7; the D gene is possibly TRBD2 (6 bases). V was cut by 4 bases and J by 4 bases, with 20 bases left in between. The CDR3 has 16 residues. Germline CDR1 is MNHEY and CDR2 is SMNVEV (reference sequence). The DNA for the CDR3 is TGTGCCAGCAGTTCGCAAGCCCGGGACGGGAGATACGAGCAGTACTTC. Its protein is CASSSQARDGRYEQYF.

The chain is built from TRBV27 and TRBJ2-6; the match to TRBD1 covers 8 bases. J gave up 2 bases and V 6 bases, and 6 bases lay outside the gene matches. The CDR3 is 16 amino acids. In germline, CDR1 is MNHEY, CDR2 SMNVEV (reference sequence). Here the CDR3 reads CASRTSGGAGANVLTF. As DNA, the CDR3 is TGTGCCAGCAGGACGTCAGGGGGCGCTGGGGCCAACGTCCTGACTTTC.

J is TRBJ2-3 and V is TRBV10-1; no firm D call. Germline V gene lookup returns CDR1 WNHNN and CDR2 SYGVQD (reference sequence). Between the trimmed V and J ends, which lost 3 bases and 0 bases, there was a span of 10 bases. This CDR3 spans 15 amino acids. This CDR3 reads CASSDPTFSTDTQYF. CDR3 DNA sequence: TGCGCCAGCAGTGACCCGACATTTAGCACAGATACGCAGTATTTT.

This clone was observed a single time. The rearrangement joins TRBV6-5 to TRBJ1-4, with 11 bases aligning to TRBD1. The germline V gene encodes CDR1 MNHEY and CDR2 SVGAGI. There are 16 residues in the CDR3. V dropped 1 base and J dropped 8; count of bases not matched to a gene: 6. The CDR3 coding sequence is TGTGCCAGCAGTTACTTACGGGGACAGGGGGGCGAAAAACTGTTTTTT. This gives the protein CASSYLRGQGGEKLFF.

This clone was recorded once. The junction shows a germline mismatch at one end, possibly a read error. This chain connects TRBV7-7 to TRBJ2-2, with a tentative D call TRBD1 (8 bases). CDR3 size: 15 residues. The germline V gene has CDR1 SSHAT and CDR2 FNYEAQ (reference sequence). CDR3: CASSLTGGDTGELFF. CDR3 nucleotide sequence: TGTGCTAGCAGCTTAACAGGGGGGGACACCGGGGAGCTGTTTTTT.

This clone has just one count. V and J are TRBV11-2 and TRBJ1-5; TRBD1 might be the D (6 bases). The germline CDR1 and CDR2 sequences are SGHAT and FQNNGV. The CDR3 contains 15 residues. V was cut by 5 bases and J by 0 bases, with 11 bases left in between. CDR3 DNA: TGTGCCAGCAGCCAACAGGGTTATAGCAATCAGCCCCAGCATTTT. It encodes CASSQQGYSNQPQHF.

The chain recombines TRBV5-3 with TRBJ1-2, with D uncertain. TRBV5-3 counts as an open reading frame of uncertain function. The CDR3 spans 15 residues. The germline V and J ends were trimmed by 4 bases and 4 bases, with 17 bases remaining between them. CDR3 loop: CARSHYLSLTYGYTF. CDR3 nucleotides: TGTGCCAGAAGCCATTACCTAAGCCTAACCTATGGCTACACCTTC.

The V gene is TRBV13, the J gene TRBJ2-3; 12 bases are shared with TRBD2. The V and J ends lost 5 bases and 0 bases, in that order; junction bases with no gene match: 3. CDR3 length: 16 residues. Germline assignment: CDR1 PRHDT and CDR2 FYEKMQ (reference sequence). The CDR3 coding sequence is TGTGCCAGCAGCGACCTAGCGGGGGGGAGCACAGATACGCAGTATTTT. Its protein product is CASSDLAGGSTDTQYF.

This chain connects TRBV5-4 to TRBJ1-1; D possibly corresponds to TRBD1 (5 bases). There are 20 residues in the CDR3. V was shortened by 1 base and J by 11 bases, with 36 bases between the two germline ends. The germline V gene encodes CDR1 SGHNT and CDR2 YYREEE (reference sequence). The DNA for the CDR3 is TGTGCCAGCAGCTTGCGCACAGCGGGCCAGGGCGGCCCGGCAGCTCGAGGTGCTTTCTTT. Protein sequence: CASSLRTAGQGGPAARGAFF.

This clone appeared a few times. This sequence joins TRBV6-6 and TRBJ2-3, with D possibly TRBD1 on 6 matching bases. The CDR3 length is 14 residues. Trimming took 2 bases from V and 1 from J, leaving 7 bases between them. The germline V gene encodes CDR1 MNHNY and CDR2 SVGAGI (reference sequence). This chain's CDR3 is CASSYNRGTDTQYF. CDR3 nucleotide sequence: TGTGCCAGCAGTTACAACAGGGGCACAGATACGCAGTATTTT.

The V call is TRBV30, the J call TRBJ1-1; 9 bases align to TRBD1. J was trimmed by 10 bases and V by 4 bases; bases with no gene match: 10. Germline CDR1 reads GTSNPN; CDR2 reads SVGIG (reference sequence). The CDR3 has 13 residues. CDR3 DNA sequence: TGTGCCTGGATTCTGGGACAGGGCACAGGAGCTTTCTTT. It encodes CAWILGQGTGAFF.